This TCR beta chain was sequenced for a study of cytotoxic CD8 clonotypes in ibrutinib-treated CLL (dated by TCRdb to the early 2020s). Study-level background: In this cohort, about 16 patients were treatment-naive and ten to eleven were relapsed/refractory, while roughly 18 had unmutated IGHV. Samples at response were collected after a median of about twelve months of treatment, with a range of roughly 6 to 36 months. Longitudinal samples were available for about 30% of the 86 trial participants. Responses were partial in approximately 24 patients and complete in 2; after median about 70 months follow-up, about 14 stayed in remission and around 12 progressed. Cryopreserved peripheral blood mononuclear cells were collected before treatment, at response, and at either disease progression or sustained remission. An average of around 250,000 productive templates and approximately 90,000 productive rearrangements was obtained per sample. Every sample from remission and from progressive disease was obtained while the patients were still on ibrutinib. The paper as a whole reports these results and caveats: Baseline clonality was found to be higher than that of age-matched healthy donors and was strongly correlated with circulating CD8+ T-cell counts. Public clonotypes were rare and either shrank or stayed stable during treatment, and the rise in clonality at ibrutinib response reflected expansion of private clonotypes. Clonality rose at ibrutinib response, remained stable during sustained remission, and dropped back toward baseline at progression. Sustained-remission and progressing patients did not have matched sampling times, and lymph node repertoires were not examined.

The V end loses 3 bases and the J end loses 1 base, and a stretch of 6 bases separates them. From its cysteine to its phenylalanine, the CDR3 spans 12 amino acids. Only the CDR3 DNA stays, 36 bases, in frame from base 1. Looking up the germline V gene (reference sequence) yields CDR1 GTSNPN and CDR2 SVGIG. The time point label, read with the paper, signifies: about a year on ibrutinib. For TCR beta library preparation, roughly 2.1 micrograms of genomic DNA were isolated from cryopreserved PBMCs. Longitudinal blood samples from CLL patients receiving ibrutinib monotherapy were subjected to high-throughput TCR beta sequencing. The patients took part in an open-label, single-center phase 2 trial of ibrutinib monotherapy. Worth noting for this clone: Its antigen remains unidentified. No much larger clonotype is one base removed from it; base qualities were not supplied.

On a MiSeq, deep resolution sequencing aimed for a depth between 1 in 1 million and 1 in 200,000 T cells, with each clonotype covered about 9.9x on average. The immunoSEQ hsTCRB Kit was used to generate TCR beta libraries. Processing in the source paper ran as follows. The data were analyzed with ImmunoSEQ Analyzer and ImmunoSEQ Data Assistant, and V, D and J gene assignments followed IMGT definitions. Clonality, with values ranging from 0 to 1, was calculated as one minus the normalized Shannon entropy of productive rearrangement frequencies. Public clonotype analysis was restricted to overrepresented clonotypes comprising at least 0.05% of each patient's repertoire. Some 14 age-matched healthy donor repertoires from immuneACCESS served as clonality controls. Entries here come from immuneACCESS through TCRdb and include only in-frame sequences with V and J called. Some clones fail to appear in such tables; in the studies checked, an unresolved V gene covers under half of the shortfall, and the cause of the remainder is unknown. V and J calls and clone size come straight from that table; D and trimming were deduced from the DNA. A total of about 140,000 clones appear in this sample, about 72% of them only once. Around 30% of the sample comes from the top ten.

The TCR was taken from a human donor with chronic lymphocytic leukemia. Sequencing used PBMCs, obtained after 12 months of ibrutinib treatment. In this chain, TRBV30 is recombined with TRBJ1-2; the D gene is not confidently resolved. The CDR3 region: CAWSRGNYGYTF. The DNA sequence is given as TGTGCCTGGAGCCGGGGTAACTATGGCTACACCTTC.